The 11 T cell receptor beta chains below were found in one sample sequenced in a study of radiotherapy plus CTLA-4 blockade in lung cancer. The repertoire was sequenced with immunoSEQ multiplex PCR; TCRdb's copy has only in-frame clones and lacks some. The sample consists of under 45,000 clones, approximately 79% of them appearing once. The sample in question was peripheral blood, obtained from a patient treated with radiotherapy plus ipilimumab. Receptors were obtained from a human donor with non-small cell lung cancer that progressed on radiotherapy plus ipilimumab.

This chain uses TRBV19 with TRBJ2-1, with 11 positions matching TRBD2. With V trimmed by 1 base and J by 0 bases, 2 bases remained unmatched. The CDR3 covers 17 residues. Germline-derived CDR1 and CDR2 are LNHDA and SQIVND (reference sequence). The CDR3 is CASSIGGLAASYNEQFF. The CDR3 region has the DNA TGTGCCAGTAGTATAGGGGGACTAGCGGCCTCCTACAATGAGCAGTTCTTC.

Only one count was recorded for this clone. The gene calls are TRBV7-2 and TRBJ2-5, with D perhaps matching TRBD1 (6 bases). Trimming removed 9 bases at V and 2 bases at J, with 16 bases between. Germline assignment: CDR1 SGHTA and CDR2 FQGNSA. CDR3 size: 14 residues. The CDR3 loop reads CARVLQGRQETQYF. CDR3 coding DNA: TGTGCCAGGGTACTACAGGGTAGGCAAGAGACCCAGTACTTC.

This chain joins TRBV6-1 and TRBJ1-5; D possibly corresponds to TRBD1 (5 bases). There are 16 residues in the CDR3. Trimming shortened V by 2 bases and J by 0 bases, and 11 bases separated the two germline ends. Looked up from germline, CDR1 is MNHNS and CDR2 is SASEGT. CDR3 sequence reads: CASSERGDYSNQPQHF. As DNA, the CDR3 is TGTGCCAGCAGTGAAAGAGGGGACTATAGCAATCAGCCCCAGCATTTT.

The sample holds a few counts of this clone. J is TRBJ2-1 and V is TRBV6-1; 9 bases match TRBD2. The CDR3 contains 14 residues. The V segment lost 4 bases and the J segment 6 bases; nucleotides outside the gene matches: 4. The germline gives CDR1 MNHNS, CDR2 SASEGT. CDR3 nucleotides: TGTGCCAGCAGTGGAAGCGGGGGGCGCAATGAGCAGTTCTTC. Its translation is CASSGSGGRNEQFF.

Here the CDR3 reads CASSSDRANSPLHF. CDR3 bases: TGTGCCAGTAGTAGCGACAGGGCTAATTCACCCCTCCACTTT. The V gene is TRBV19, the J gene TRBJ1-6; 7 nucleotides line up with TRBD1. Trimming cost V 4 bases and J 6 bases; bases outside gene matches: 3. The CDR3 spans 14 residues. Germline CDR1 is LNHDA and CDR2 is SQIVND (reference sequence).

The rearrangement links TRBV10-3 to TRBJ2-3, with D possibly matching TRBD2 (6 bases). The germline V and J ends were trimmed by 6 bases and 0 bases, with 19 bases remaining between them. Germline V gene lookup returns CDR1 ENHRY and CDR2 SYGVKD. This CDR3 has 17 amino acids. CDR3 coding DNA: TGTGCCATCAGAGATATAGCTCGCGGGGCAAGCACAGATACGCAGTATTTT. The encoded protein is CAIRDIARGASTDTQYF.

The chain couples TRBV6-1 to TRBJ1-1; TRBD1 might be the D (5 bases). The CDR3 has 15 residues. V was clipped by 2 bases and J by 4 bases, with 14 bases between them. Germline values: CDR1 MNHNS, CDR2 SASEGT. CDR3 sequence (DNA): TGTGCCAGCAGTGAATGGGCAGGGCTGGGCACTGAAGCTTTCTTT. Translation: CASSEWAGLGTEAFF.

The chain links TRBV7-2 to TRBJ2-1, with 14 bases that match TRBD2. Germline V gene sequence: CDR1 SGHTA, CDR2 FQGNSA. The CDR3 is 17 residues long. V was pared by 4 bases and J by 9 bases, with 11 bases of the junction left unmatched. CDR3 loop: CASSSLRTSGGTGEQFF. DNA of the CDR3: TGTGCCAGCAGCTCCCTCCGGACTAGCGGGGGGACGGGTGAGCAGTTCTTC.

The CDR3 DNA reads TGTGCTAGTGGTTTCGGGGTTGCTGAAGCTTTCTTT. Its protein product is CASGFGVAEAFF. V usage is TRBV12-5 and J usage is TRBJ1-1; D is uncertain. Trimming pared 3 bases from V and 6 bases from J, leaving 8 bases between. The CDR3 contains 12 residues. Germline CDR1 and CDR2: LGHNT and FRNRAP.

This clone was picked up one time. The V gene is TRBV2, the J gene TRBJ1-2; tentatively, D is TRBD1 (6 bases). V lost 4 bases to trimming and J lost 4 bases, with 16 bases between them. The CDR3 has 15 residues. CDR1 is SNHLY, CDR2 FYNNEI, per germline. CDR3 bases: TGTGCCAGCAGTGGGCCCAAGGGGGGGGTCTATGGCTACACCTTC. Translated: CASSGPKGGVYGYTF. Based on the CDR3 plus reference TRBV2 and TRBJ1-2, the full variable domain is EPEVTQTPSHQVTQMGQEVILRCVPISNHLYFYWYRQILGQKVEFLVSFYNNEISEKSEIFDDQFSVERPDGSNFTLKIRSTKLEDSAMYFCASSGPKGGVYGYTFGSGTRLTVV.

The rearrangement links TRBV7-2 to TRBJ1-2; D is undetermined. Looked up from germline, CDR1 is SGHTA and CDR2 is FQGNSA. The CDR3 is made up of 13 amino acids. Trimming cost V 1 base and J 7 bases, with 10 bases left between them. The CDR3 region is CASSLVGAFGYTF. The CDR3 region has the DNA TGTGCCAGCAGCTTAGTGGGCGCCTTTGGCTACACCTTC.